A selection of T cell receptor beta chains follows, all from one sample in a study of Tregs in tolerant kidney transplant recipients. Here immunoSEQ multiplex PCR was the method, and the copy in TCRdb shows in-frame clones only, minus some. The profile shows roughly 250,000 clones, 80% to 85% of them singletons. The specimen sequenced was CD4+ T cells from blood. The origin of the receptors is a human donor in good health. CDR3s include the opening cysteine and the closing phenylalanine or tryptophan. The order of the fields is J gene, clone size, V gene, CDR3 length, CDR3 protein. Clone sizes are given selectively: once, few, many, or a class where the clone is expanded.

j_gene: TRBJ2-7; abundance: NA; v_gene: TRBV11-2; len: 14; CDR3aa: CASSLTTGRYEQYF
j_gene: TRBJ1-2; abundance: NA; v_gene: TRBV27; len: 16; CDR3aa: CASLPLSGARNYGYTF
j_gene: TRBJ2-3; abundance: NA; v_gene: TRBV19; len: 18; CDR3aa: CASSMRRSPFVSTDTQYF
j_gene: TRBJ2-3; abundance: NA; v_gene: TRBV7-6; len: 15; CDR3aa: CASSLMDGQADTQYF
j_gene: TRBJ1-2; abundance: NA; v_gene: TRBV25-1; len: 15; CDR3aa: CASSEIGGGARGYTF
j_gene: TRBJ2-1; abundance: NA; v_gene: TRBV18; len: 17; CDR3aa: CASSPKGRALSYNEQFF
j_gene: TRBJ2-1; abundance: few; v_gene: TRBV15; len: 19; CDR3aa: CATSRGRGSGRGTYNEQFF
j_gene: TRBJ1-2; abundance: NA; v_gene: TRBV5-6; len: 14; CDR3aa: CASSVGTGNYGYTF
j_gene: TRBJ1-5; abundance: once; v_gene: TRBV19; len: 14; CDR3aa: CASSRGSWDQPQHF
j_gene: TRBJ1-3; abundance: NA; v_gene: TRBV9; len: 15; CDR3aa: CASSATGVSGNTIYF
j_gene: TRBJ1-5; abundance: NA; v_gene: TRBV27; len: 13; CDR3aa: CASSPWQNQPQHF
j_gene: TRBJ1-2; abundance: NA; v_gene: TRBV4-2; len: 14; CDR3aa: CASSAAGQFYGYTF
j_gene: TRBJ1-1; abundance: NA; v_gene: TRBV7-3; len: 15; CDR3aa: CASSLAGHKNTEAFF
j_gene: TRBJ1-5; abundance: NA; v_gene: TRBV30; len: 13; CDR3aa: CAWSMGKGQPQHF
j_gene: TRBJ1-3; abundance: few; v_gene: TRBV10-2; len: 12; CDR3aa: CASSEGGNTIYF
j_gene: TRBJ2-2; abundance: NA; v_gene: TRBV2; len: 15; CDR3aa: CAIGQGASWAGELFF
j_gene: TRBJ1-1; abundance: NA; v_gene: TRBV6-5; len: 12; CDR3aa: CASSYGGGEAFF
j_gene: TRBJ2-7; abundance: NA; v_gene: TRBV7-9; len: 15; CDR3aa: CASSFGTGSTYEQYF
j_gene: TRBJ2-7; abundance: NA; v_gene: TRBV6-5; len: 14; CDR3aa: CAIEMEEDIHEQYF
j_gene: TRBJ1-1; abundance: NA; v_gene: TRBV9; len: 14; CDR3aa: CASSPQAGNTEAFF
j_gene: TRBJ1-2; abundance: NA; v_gene: TRBV5-4; len: 13; CDR3aa: CASSFWGAGGYTF
j_gene: TRBJ2-3; abundance: NA; v_gene: TRBV5-1; len: 13; CDR3aa: CASSLEGRDTQYF
j_gene: TRBJ1-1; abundance: NA; v_gene: TRBV11-1; len: 14; CDR3aa: CASSFRSGSTEAFF
j_gene: TRBJ2-7; abundance: NA; v_gene: TRBV7-2; len: 16; CDR3aa: CASSLVSGRFSYEQYF
j_gene: TRBJ2-7; abundance: NA; v_gene: TRBV18; len: 13; CDR3aa: CASSRDREYEQYF
j_gene: TRBJ1-1; abundance: NA; v_gene: TRBV7-3; len: 14; CDR3aa: CASSLTGGNTEAFF
j_gene: NA; abundance: NA; v_gene: TRBV12-2; len: 15; CDR3aa: CASRLGGRTTYEQYF
j_gene: TRBJ2-5; abundance: NA; v_gene: TRBV27; len: 14; CDR3aa: CASSSFGTYRTQYF
j_gene: TRBJ2-1; abundance: NA; v_gene: TRBV11-3; len: 13; CDR3aa: CASSKDRGLEQFF
j_gene: TRBJ2-7; abundance: NA; v_gene: TRBV5-8; len: 14; CDR3aa: CASSLVGRAYEQYF
j_gene: TRBJ1-5; abundance: NA; v_gene: TRBV7-6; len: 17; CDR3aa: CASSLGTGGLRNQPQHF
j_gene: TRBJ2-1; abundance: NA; v_gene: TRBV10-2; len: 17; CDR3aa: CASSERGVGAIYNEQFF
j_gene: TRBJ1-2; abundance: once; v_gene: TRBV15; len: 14; CDR3aa: CATSRKGQGDGYTF
j_gene: TRBJ2-5; abundance: NA; v_gene: TRBV5-1; len: 14; CDR3aa: CASSLRDSGETQYF
j_gene: TRBJ1-1; abundance: NA; v_gene: TRBV6-5; len: 15; CDR3aa: CASRSQPTANTEAFF
j_gene: TRBJ2-3; abundance: NA; v_gene: TRBV2; len: 14; CDR3aa: CASSEAGDTDTQYF
j_gene: TRBJ1-1; abundance: once; v_gene: TRBV7-2; len: 13; CDR3aa: CASSSRRGIEAFF
j_gene: TRBJ1-6; abundance: NA; v_gene: TRBV9; len: 14; CDR3aa: CASSGQGENSPLHF
j_gene: TRBJ2-5; abundance: NA; v_gene: TRBV6-5; len: 14; CDR3aa: CASSYSEGAIGQYF
j_gene: TRBJ1-1; abundance: NA; v_gene: TRBV18; len: 12; CDR3aa: CASSPGRGGAFF
j_gene: TRBJ1-2; abundance: NA; v_gene: TRBV6-6; len: 14; CDR3aa: CASSFTRGPYGYTF
j_gene: TRBJ1-1; abundance: few; v_gene: TRBV5-1; len: 15; CDR3aa: CASSSQPRPNTEAFF
j_gene: TRBJ2-7; abundance: NA; v_gene: TRBV11-2; len: 13; CDR3aa: CASSRTGGYEQYF
j_gene: TRBJ1-5; abundance: NA; v_gene: TRBV15; len: 14; CDR3aa: CATSRDEGPQPQHF
j_gene: TRBJ1-2; abundance: NA; v_gene: TRBV4-1; len: 15; CDR3aa: CASSREGTVFYGYTF